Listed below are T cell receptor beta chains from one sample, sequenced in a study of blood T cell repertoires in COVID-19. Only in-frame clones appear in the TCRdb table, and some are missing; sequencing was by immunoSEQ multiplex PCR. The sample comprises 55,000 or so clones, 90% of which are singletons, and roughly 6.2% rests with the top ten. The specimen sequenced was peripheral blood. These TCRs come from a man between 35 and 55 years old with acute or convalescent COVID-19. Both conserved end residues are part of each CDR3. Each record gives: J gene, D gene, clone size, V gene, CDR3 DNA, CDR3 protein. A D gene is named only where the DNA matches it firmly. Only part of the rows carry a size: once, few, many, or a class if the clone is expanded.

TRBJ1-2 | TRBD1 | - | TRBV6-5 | TGTGCCAGCAGTTACAGGGGACAGGGACGTGGCTACACCTTC | CASSYRGQGRGYTF
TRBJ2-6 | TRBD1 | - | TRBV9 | TGTGCCAGCAGCTTTTCTCCGGACAGGCGGGCTGGGGCCAACGTCCTGACTTTC | CASSFSPDRRAGANVLTF
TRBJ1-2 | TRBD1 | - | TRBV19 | TGTGCCAGTATCCGGACAGGGGGGGCGAACTATGGCTACACCTTC | CASIRTGGANYGYTF
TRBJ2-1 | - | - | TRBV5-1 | TGCGCCAGCAAGATAATCAGTTCCTACAATGAGCAGTTCTTC | CASKIISSYNEQFF
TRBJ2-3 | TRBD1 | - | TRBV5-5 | TGTGCCAGCAGCCGGACAGGGGGCACAGATACGCAGTATTTT | CASSRTGGTDTQYF
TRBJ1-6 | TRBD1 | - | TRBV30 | TGTGCCTGGAGTGTAAGCGGGACAGGCTCACCCCTCCACTTT | CAWSVSGTGSPLHF
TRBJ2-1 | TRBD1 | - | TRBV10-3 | TGTGCCATCAGTGGGGACAGGGGGGTCTCCTACAATGAGCAGTTCTTC | CAISGDRGVSYNEQFF
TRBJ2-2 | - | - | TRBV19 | TGTGCCAGTAGTCTCCCAGGGGGGCTCAACACCGGGGAGCTGTTTTTT | CASSLPGGLNTGELFF
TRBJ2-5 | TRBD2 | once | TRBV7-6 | TGTGCCAGCAGAGCCGGGACTAGCGTTCAAGAGACCCAGTACTTC | CASRAGTSVQETQYF
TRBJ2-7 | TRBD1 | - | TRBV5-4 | TGTGCCAGCAGCGGGGGACAGGGGAACTCCTACGAGCAGTACTTC | CASSGGQGNSYEQYF
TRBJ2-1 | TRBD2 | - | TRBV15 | TGTGCCACCAGCAGAGATGTGGGAGGGGACAATGAGCAGTTCTTC | CATSRDVGGDNEQFF
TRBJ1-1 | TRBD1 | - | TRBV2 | TGTGCCAGCAGCGATGGACAGGGGGCGCGTAGGGGCTTTGCTGAAGCTTTCTTT | CASSDGQGARRGFAEAFF
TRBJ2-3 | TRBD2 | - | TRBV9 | TGTGCCAGCAGCGTACGGACTAGTTTGACAGATACGCAGTATTTT | CASSVRTSLTDTQYF
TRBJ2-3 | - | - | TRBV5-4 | TGTGCCAGCAGCTTTAGGGGGAGGGCCACAGATACGCAGTATTTT | CASSFRGRATDTQYF
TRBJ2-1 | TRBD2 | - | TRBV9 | TGTGCCAGCAGCGGGAGGAGCGGGAGCATCAGTGGGCAGTTCTTC | CASSGRSGSISGQFF
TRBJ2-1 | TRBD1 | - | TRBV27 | TGTGCCAGCAGTACGGCGGGACAGGGGCCTTACAATGAGCAGTTCTTC | CASSTAGQGPYNEQFF
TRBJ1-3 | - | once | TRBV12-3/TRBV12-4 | TGTGCCAGCAGTTTACATGGAAACACCATATATTTT | CASSLHGNTIYF
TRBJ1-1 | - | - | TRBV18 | TGTGCCAGCTCAGCTAGGGGGGGCGATAAAGCTTTCTTT | CASSARGGDKAFF
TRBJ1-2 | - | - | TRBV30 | TGTGCCTGGAGTGTGGAGGGGAGCTATGGCTACACCTTC | CAWSVEGSYGYTF
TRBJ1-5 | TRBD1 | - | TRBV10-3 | TGTGCCATCAGTGCCACAGGGGGCGCAGATCAGCCCCAGCATTTT | CAISATGGADQPQHF
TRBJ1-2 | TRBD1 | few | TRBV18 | TGTGCCAGCTCACCGAGGGGGACAGAGCTCTCGGGGGGCTACACCTTC | CASSPRGTELSGGYTF
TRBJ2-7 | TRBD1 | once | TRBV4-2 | TGTGCCAGCAGCCCCCCGGGACAGGGGCCGCGCCGATCCTACGAGCAGTACTTC | CASSPPGQGPRRSYEQYF
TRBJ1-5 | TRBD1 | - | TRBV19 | TGTGCCAGTAGTATCCGGGACAGGAATCAGCCCCAGCATTTT | CASSIRDRNQPQHF
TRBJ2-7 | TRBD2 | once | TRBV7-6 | TGTGCCAGCAGCTTAGTACCGGGCAAACTAGCGGGAGAAGGTGAGCAGTACTTC | CASSLVPGKLAGEGEQYF
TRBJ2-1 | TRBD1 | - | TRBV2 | TGTGCCGGAGGACAGGGCCCCTACAATGAGCAGTTCTTC | CAGGQGPYNEQFF
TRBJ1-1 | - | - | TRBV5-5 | TGTGCCAGCAGCTTGGATGAGAGGGAGTACACTGAAGCTTTCTTT | CASSLDEREYTEAFF
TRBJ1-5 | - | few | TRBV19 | TGTGCCAGTACCGTAGGTCGGTCAGGCCAGCCCCAGCATTTT | CASTVGRSGQPQHF
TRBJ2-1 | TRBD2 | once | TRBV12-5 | TGTGCTAGTGGTCCCCCCGGGGGGGTGGGCAATGAGCAGTTCTTC | CASGPPGGVGNEQFF
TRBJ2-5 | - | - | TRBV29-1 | TGCAGCGTTGAAGTACGACCCATAAGGGAGGAGACCCAGTACTTC | CSVEVRPIREETQYF
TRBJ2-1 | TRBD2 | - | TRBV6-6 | TGTGCCAGCAGTCGACCGGGACTAGCGGGAGGACTAGGAGTCGGTGAGCAGTTCTTC | CASSRPGLAGGLGVGEQFF
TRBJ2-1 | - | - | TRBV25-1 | TGTGCCAGCAGTGATGTGAGCCGGGAGAGCTCCTACAATGAGCAGTTCTTC | CASSDVSRESSYNEQFF
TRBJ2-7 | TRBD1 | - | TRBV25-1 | TGTGCCAGCAGTGAATCTCTGACAGGGGGGTACGACTACGAGCAGTACTTC | CASSESLTGGYDYEQYF
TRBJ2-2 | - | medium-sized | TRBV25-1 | TGTGCCAGCAGTGGGGCTGCGGGGACCGGGGAGCTGTTTTTT | CASSGAAGTGELFF
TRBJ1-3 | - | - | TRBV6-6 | TGTGCCAGCAGTTACGGCGGGGACACCATATATTTT | CASSYGGDTIYF
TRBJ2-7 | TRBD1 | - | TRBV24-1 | TGTGCCACCAGTGACACACAGGGGATTAGCTACGAGCAGTACTTC | CATSDTQGISYEQYF
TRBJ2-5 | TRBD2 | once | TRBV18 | TGTGCCAGCTCACCATTGGCTGAGGTAGCGGGGTTCCAAGAGACCCAGTACTTC | CASSPLAEVAGFQETQYF
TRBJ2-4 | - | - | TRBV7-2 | TGTGCCAGCAGCGTGGACAGAACCCTAGCCAAAAACATTCAGTACTTC | CASSVDRTLAKNIQYF
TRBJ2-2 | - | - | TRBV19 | TGTGCCAGTAGTATCCCACACAGGGCTCAGGCCGGGGAGCTGTTTTTT | CASSIPHRAQAGELFF
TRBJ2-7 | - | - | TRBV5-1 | TGCGCCAGCAGTCCCAGGCAGGCAGCATACGAGCAGTACTTC | CASSPRQAAYEQYF
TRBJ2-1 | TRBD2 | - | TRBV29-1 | TGCAGCGGGGGCGGGAGCGGTGAGCAGTTCTTC | CSGGGSGEQFF
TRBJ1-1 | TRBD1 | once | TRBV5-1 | TGCGCCAGCAGTGTGAAGGGGGCAACGGTGAACACTGAAGCTTTCTTT | CASSVKGATVNTEAFF
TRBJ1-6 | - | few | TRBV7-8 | TGTGCCAGCAGCCCGACCGGGGATCAGAATTCACCCCTCCACTTT | CASSPTGDQNSPLHF
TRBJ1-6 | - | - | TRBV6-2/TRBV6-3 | TGTGCCAGCAGTCAAAGGACAGACTATAATTCACCCCTCCACTTT | CASSQRTDYNSPLHF
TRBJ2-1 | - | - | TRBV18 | TGTGCCAGCTCATTAGTAATCGACAATGAGCAGTTCTTC | CASSLVIDNEQFF
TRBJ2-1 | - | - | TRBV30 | TGTGCCTGGAAGTGGGGGGACAATGAGCAGTTCTTC | CAWKWGDNEQFF
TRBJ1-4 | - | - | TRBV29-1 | TGCAGCGTTCTCCGCGGGGGCGTGGAACTGTTTTTT | CSVLRGGVELFF
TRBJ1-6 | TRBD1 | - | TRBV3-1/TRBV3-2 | TGTGCCAGCAGCCCCCGAGGACAGGACAATTCACCCCTCCACTTT | CASSPRGQDNSPLHF
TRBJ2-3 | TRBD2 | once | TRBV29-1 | TGCAGCGTTGATTCGGGAGGAGATACGCAGTATTTT | CSVDSGGDTQYF
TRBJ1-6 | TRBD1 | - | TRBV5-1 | TGCGCCAGCAGCATCGGGACAGGGGAGCGTTCACCCCTCCACTTT | CASSIGTGERSPLHF
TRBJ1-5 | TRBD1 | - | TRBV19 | TGTGCCAGCTCTGGGACAGCAAATCAGCCCCAGCATTTT | CASSGTANQPQHF
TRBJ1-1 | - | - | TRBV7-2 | TGTGCCAGCAGCTTAGCGTCAAACAGCAAAACTGAAGCTTTCTTT | CASSLASNSKTEAFF
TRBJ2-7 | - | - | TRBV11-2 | TGTGCCAGCAGCCCCTGGAGGCGACCCCCCTACGAGCAGTACTTC | CASSPWRRPPYEQYF
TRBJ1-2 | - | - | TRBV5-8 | TGTGCCAGCAGCGGGGGGGTCCCGGGACGTAATAACTATGGCTACACCTTC | CASSGGVPGRNNYGYTF
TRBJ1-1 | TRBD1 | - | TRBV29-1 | TGCAGCGTTTGGGGGACAGGGGAAACTGAAGCTTTCTTT | CSVWGTGETEAFF
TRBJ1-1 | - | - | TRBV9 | TGTGCCAGCAGCGTAGTTGTAGGGGCCCTGATGAACACTGAAGCTTTCTTT | CASSVVVGALMNTEAFF